This T cell receptor (beta chain) was sequenced in a study of T cell responses to AZD1222 COVID-19 vaccine. TCRdb's copy holds only in-frame clones and misses some; the assay was immunoSEQ multiplex PCR. Among some 120,000 clones listed, approximately 87% were seen once. Comments on this clone: Its antigen is not identified. This could be a read error, since a much larger clone is one nucleotide away.

From germline, CDR1 is MNHEY and CDR2 SVGEGT. V shed 6 bases and J shed 7 bases, with 7 bases lying between them. The CDR3 covers 11 residues. The study, taken as a whole, reports: There were mostly white British donors and more females than males, and clonal diversity was possibly underestimated. The study reported that nearly half of spike-specific TCRs target unmutated variant regions. The span of vaccine-associated CD4 TCRs extended across spike, with dominance at 160-218 and 743-854.

The sequence came from an adult in good health. The input for sequencing was peripheral blood, taken on day 0 of AZD1222 vaccination. This sequence joins TRBV6-2 or TRBV6-3 and TRBJ2-1; D is unclear. The CDR3 nucleotides are TGTGCCAGCAGCTCCCGGAATGAGCAGTTCTTC. It specifies CASSSRNEQFF.